This TCR beta chain was recovered during a study of cytomegalovirus exposure and HLA in healthy donors. PCR involved 60 Vbeta and 13 Jbeta primers. Assay: immunoSEQ multiplex PCR; the TCRdb copy retains only in-frame clones and omits some. The sample carries approximately 190,000 clones, over 75% recorded once. V was shortened by 6 bases and J by 2 bases, with 19 bases between the two germline ends. The CDR3 extends over 16 amino acids. The germline gives CDR1 MRHNA, CDR2 SNTAGT. The sequence came from a man in his fifties in good health and CMV-seronegative. The chain carries TRBV6-4 and TRBJ1-2; a weak D match, TRBD1 (6 bases). Source material: PBMCs. The CDR3 sequence is CASSRDNLSPNYGYTF. The CDR3 DNA sequence: TGTGCCAGCAGCCGGGACAACCTGTCCCCGAACTATGGCTACACCTTC.